This entry describes one T cell receptor beta chain. The antigen this receptor binds is unknown. Per-base qualities were not stored, and no clone one base away is much larger. The sample comes from a study of blood T cell repertoires in COVID-19 (dated by TCRdb to 2020 to 2021). About the study as a whole: Collaborator samples came from the United States, Italy and Spain and covered acute and convalescent phases of COVID-19. Where available, HLA class I and class II types were obtained from metadata supplied by the sample provider rather than from assay-based typing. The samples were drawn from the first 160 participants of the ongoing ImmuneRACE study and from under 1,500 subjects provided by 6 global collaborators. A freely available public database, intended as a resource for researchers studying the immune response to SARS-CoV-2, is where the repertoires were released. Sample metadata almost always included a de-identified subject ID, COVID-19 status, age in years and sex. Deeply sampled blood TCRbeta repertoires from subjects exposed to, actively infected with, or recovered from COVID-19 were included in the dataset. The material from the prospective study consisted of cDNA or gDNA derived from T cells, B-cell-depleted T cells, or PBMCs.

Each collaborating institution followed its own protocols to collect whole blood in K2EDTA tubes. For TCRbeta analysis, collaborator samples were shipped as frozen whole blood, as isolated PBMCs, or as DNA extracted from either sample type. The V end gives up 4 bases and the J end 2 bases, leaving 9 bases in the junction not matched to a gene. The cysteine opens and the phenylalanine closes a CDR3 of 17 amino acids. This entry keeps only the CDR3 DNA: 51 bases, framed from base 1. The germline V gene (reference sequence) yields SGHNT for CDR1 and YYREEE for CDR2. The immunoSEQ Assay, a bias-controlled multiplex PCR, was used to amplify TCRbeta CDR3 regions from genomic DNA. Regarding the original processing steps: Within the assay, amplification of reference gene primers was used to estimate how many nucleated cells each sample contained. To quantify the absolute abundance of each unique TCRbeta CDR3 rearrangement, sequence reads were collapsed and filtered. For each sample, productive Simpson clonality was calculated as the square root of Simpson's diversity index over productive rearrangements. TCRdb's version of the immuneACCESS table is confined to in-frame rearrangements and falls short of the full clone set. An unresolved V gene accounts for under half of the shortfall where checked; the remainder is of unknown origin. The V and J calls and the clone size are those of that table, but D and trimming were determined from the DNA. For this sample there are approximately 100,000 clones; approximately 88% appear just once. The ten biggest clones cover approximately 3.5% of the sample.

The full study reports these points: The amount of clinical and demographic metadata varied by source and participant and was provided uncurated.

This sequence uses TRBV5-4 and TRBJ2-3, with TRBD2 identical over 11 junction bases. The specimen was peripheral blood. This receptor was identified in a woman in her fifties or sixties with acute or convalescent COVID-19. The nucleotides read TGTGCCAGCAGCCCTAGACTAGCGGGGTACGACACAGATACGCAGTATTTT. This codes for CASSPRLAGYDTDTQYF.